This T cell receptor (beta chain) was captured in a study of blood T cell repertoires in COVID-19. Study summary: The United States, Italy and Spain provided the acute and convalescent COVID-19 samples.

Under the authors' procedure: Nucleated cell counts were estimated from reference gene primer amplification. Generated by immunoSEQ multiplex PCR, the TCRdb table keeps only in-frame clones and is missing some. V, J and clone size were drawn from that table, and D and trimming were deduced from the DNA. The sample includes about 430,000 clones, around nine tenths seen only once; the top ten take over 0.9%. CDR1 and CDR2 (germline): DFQATT, SNEGSKA (reference sequence). Trimming took off 3 bases at V and 12 bases at J, with 13 bases between the two ends. The CDR3 is 11 residues long. Participants came from roughly 23 US areas, aged about 18 to 89 years. Participants' reported clinical history set cohort assignment.

The sequence derives from a woman aged 25 to 39 with acute COVID-19. The chain has TRBV20-1 and TRBJ2-3, with a tentative D call TRBD1 (6 bases). Sequencing was done on a sample of PBMCs or T cells enriched from blood (not recorded which). The CDR3 sequence: CSASLGAQQYF. CDR3 DNA: TGCAGTGCTAGTCTGGGGGCTCAACAGTATTTT.